These 32 T cell receptor beta chains share one sample of origin, sequenced in a study of T cells in tumors after PD-1 blockade. This table comes from immunoSEQ multiplex PCR, and its TCRdb copy is limited to in-frame clones, with some not included. The sample records just under 65,000 clones, 74% being singletons. Sequenced material: PBMCs, taken after anti-PD-1 treatment. These receptors all come from a human donor with basal cell carcinoma.

The chain combines TRBV4-2 with TRBJ2-1; 8 bases agree with TRBD2. V gave up 0 bases and J gave up 0 bases; unmatched junction bases: 7. Germline V gene lookup returns CDR1 LGHNA and CDR2 YNFKEQ. CDR3 length: 18 residues. DNA of the CDR3: TGTGCCAGCAGCCAAGATCGTCGCACTAGCGGCTCCTACAATGAGCAGTTCTTC. Protein: CASSQDRRTSGSYNEQFF.

This chain joins TRBV10-3 and TRBJ1-2; no reliable D call. In germline, CDR1 is ENHRY, CDR2 SYGVKD. This CDR3 has 13 amino acids. Trimming pared 6 bases from V and 6 bases from J, leaving 14 bases between. CDR3 nucleotides: TGTGCCATCAGGACCGACCAAAACGATGGCTACACCTTC. Translation gives CAIRTDQNDGYTF.

The chain has TRBV5-4 and TRBJ2-5; TRBD2 matches 7 bases. The germline gives CDR1 SGHNT, CDR2 YYREEE (reference sequence). V lost 4 bases and J lost 2; bases outside the gene matches: 5. The CDR3 runs to 14 residues. CDR3 DNA sequence: TGTGCCAGCAGCCTGGCAGCGGGGCAAGAGACCCAGTACTTC. It yields the protein CASSLAAGQETQYF.

The genes are TRBV28 and TRBJ1-6; no clear D. V lost 2 bases and J lost 11, with 16 bases in between. Germline V gives CDR1 MDHEN, CDR2 SYDVKM. The CDR3 length is 15 residues. The DNA for the CDR3 is TGTGCCAGCAGTTTACTCGTTTCAGGAGGGCCACCCCTCCACTTT. This encodes CASSLLVSGGPPLHF.

DNA of the CDR3: TGTGCCAGCAGTTCTCTTACCGCGACAGGGGTCCCCGAGCAGTACTTC. This translates into CASSSLTATGVPEQYF. This chain links TRBV6-6 with TRBJ2-7; 8 nucleotides align to TRBD1. The CDR3 loop spans 16 amino acids. Germline trimming cut 4 bases from V and 6 bases from J; bases unmatched to any gene: 14. CDR1 is MNHNY, CDR2 SVGAGI, per germline (reference sequence).

The chain carries TRBV7-9 and TRBJ1-1; D not resolved. The CDR3 extends over 12 amino acids. Germline-derived CDR1 and CDR2 are SEHNR and FQNEAQ (reference sequence). The V end lost 5 bases, the J end lost 7 bases, and 11 bases lay between the germline ends. The CDR3 sequence is CASSTRVFEAFF. The CDR3 region has the DNA TGTGCCAGCAGCACCCGGGTTTTTGAAGCTTTCTTT.

This clone was counted a few times. The CDR3 nucleotides are TGTGCCAGTACCCCCCGGGGCAGGCTGGATCAGCCCCAGCATTTT. Translated, it gives CASTPRGRLDQPQHF. The chain is built from TRBV19 and TRBJ1-5; weak D call: TRBD1 (5 bases). Germline loops: CDR1 LNHDA, CDR2 SQIVND (reference sequence). The CDR3 is 15 amino acids. The ends were cut back, 7 bases at V and 5 bases at J, with 18 bases in the middle.

This chain connects TRBV4-1 to TRBJ1-2, with D hard to call. The CDR3 has 17 amino acids. V shed 0 bases and J shed 0 bases, with 14 bases lying between them. Per germline, CDR1 MGHRA and CDR2 YSYEKL. CDR3 amino acids: CASSQDHGLYSNYGYTF. In nucleotides, the CDR3 is TGCGCCAGCAGCCAAGATCATGGACTATACTCTAACTATGGCTACACCTTC.

The J gene is TRBJ1-3, the V gene TRBV3-1 (or the pseudogene TRBV3-2); no clear D. The CDR3 sequence is 14 residues long. Trimming shortened V by 1 base and J by 1 base, and 5 bases separated the two germline ends. Germline CDR1 LGHDT, CDR2 YNNKEL (reference sequence). The chain's CDR3 is CASSQGDSGNTIYF. As DNA, the CDR3 is TGTGCCAGCAGCCAAGGGGATTCTGGAAACACCATATATTTT.

V and J are TRBV19 and TRBJ1-3, with 8 bases aligning to TRBD1. V gave up 6 bases and J gave up 2 bases; unmatched junction bases: 9. This CDR3 comprises 16 residues. Germline V gene sequence: CDR1 LNHDA, CDR2 SQIVND (reference sequence). CDR3 nucleotide sequence: TGTGCCAGTAGCATCCCCCTGACAGGGGCTGGAAACACCATATATTTT. Residues: CASSIPLTGAGNTIYF.

This chain connects TRBV11-2 to TRBJ1-5; no clear D gene. Germline V gene lookup returns CDR1 SGHAT and CDR2 FQNNGV. V lost 1 base to trimming and J lost 0 bases, with 16 bases between them. The CDR3 runs 18 residues. The CDR3 sequence: CASSLVGRVNYSNQPQHF. CDR3 coding DNA: TGTGCCAGCAGCTTAGTCGGAAGGGTAAATTATAGCAATCAGCCCCAGCATTTT.

The chain joins TRBV10-1 to TRBJ2-5; D is uncertain. Germline V CDR1 and CDR2: WNHNN, SYGVQD (reference sequence). The ends were cut back, 4 bases at V and 1 base at J, with 7 bases in the middle. The CDR3 is 13 amino acids. The CDR3 loop reads CASSAGPQETQYF. CDR3 DNA: TGCGCCAGCAGTGCCGGACCCCAAGAGACCCAGTACTTC.

V is TRBV15 and J is TRBJ2-5; 9 positions agree with TRBD1. V lost 2 bases, J lost 5 bases, and 6 bases stayed unmatched. Per the germline V gene, CDR1 is LNHNV and CDR2 is YYDKDF (reference sequence). The CDR3 sequence is 15 residues long. CDR3 loop: CATSRKDRGGETQYF. In nucleotides, the CDR3 is TGTGCCACCAGCAGAAAGGACAGGGGAGGCGAGACCCAGTACTTC.

J is TRBJ2-2 and V is TRBV5-4, with D maybe TRBD2 (5 bases). CDR1 SGHNT and CDR2 YYREEE come from the germline V gene (reference sequence). Trimming stripped 2 bases from V and 0 bases from J, with 8 bases between. This CDR3 contains 15 residues. The CDR3 is CASSFKGANTGELFF. The CDR3 nucleotides read TGTGCCAGCAGCTTTAAGGGAGCGAACACCGGGGAGCTGTTTTTT.

A few counts support this clone. The chain links TRBV3-1 (or the pseudogene TRBV3-2) to TRBJ2-5, with 8 positions matching TRBD1. J lost 4 bases, V lost 1 base, and 8 bases had no gene match. The CDR3 is made up of 16 amino acids. CDR1 LGHDT and CDR2 YNNKEL come from the germline V gene (reference sequence). The CDR3 DNA follows: TGTGCCAGCAGCCAAGTATGGACAGGGAGGTCAGAGACCCAGTACTTC. It yields the protein CASSQVWTGRSETQYF.

The chain uses TRBV19 and TRBJ2-1; no clear D gene. With 5 bases removed from V and 6 bases from J, the gap between germline ends came to 17 bases. CDR3 size: 15 residues. In germline, CDR1 is LNHDA, CDR2 SQIVND (reference sequence). In DNA, the CDR3 is TGTGCCAGTAGTCTTTCATCACGTACTCGCAATGAGCAGTTCTTC. Translated, it gives CASSLSSRTRNEQFF.

The rearrangement links TRBV10-2 to TRBJ2-7, with 11 bases matching TRBD1. Germline loops: CDR1 WSHSY, CDR2 SAAADI. V trimming: 3 bases; J trimming: 7 bases; junction bases outside the gene matches: 8. The CDR3 loop spans 15 amino acids. CDR3 nucleotides: TGCGCCAGCAGTGAACCGGACAGGGGGCTCGAGGAGCAGTACTTC. This translates into CASSEPDRGLEEQYF.

The V and J genes are TRBV5-1 and TRBJ1-4; no clear D gene. CDR3 length: 14 residues. Germline CDR1 reads SGHRS; CDR2 reads YFSETQ. Trimming removed 5 bases at V and 0 bases at J, with 8 bases between. This CDR3 reads CASRGQATNEKLFF. The CDR3 DNA is TGCGCCAGCAGGGGCCAGGCAACTAATGAAAAACTGTTTTTT.

The V gene is TRBV19, the J gene TRBJ1-2; D is uncertain. V was pared by 1 base and J by 2 bases, with 11 bases between. This CDR3 comprises 15 residues. In germline, CDR1 is LNHDA, CDR2 SQIVND (reference sequence). In DNA form, the CDR3 reads TGTGCCAGTAGTATAGGACAAAACCTGAACTATGGCTACACCTTC. It codes for CASSIGQNLNYGYTF.

The chain uses TRBV19 and TRBJ1-4, with a possible D match to TRBD1 (5 bases). The length of the CDR3 is 14 residues. Looked up from germline, CDR1 is LNHDA and CDR2 is SQIVND (reference sequence). The V end was cut by 9 bases, the J end by 8 bases, with 19 bases between. CDR3 sequence reads: CASTRDFSDEKLFF. DNA for the CDR3: TGTGCCAGCACACGGGACTTCTCGGACGAAAAACTGTTTTTT.

J is TRBJ1-5 and V is TRBV28, with 7 bases identical to TRBD1. The germline CDR1 and CDR2 sequences are MDHEN and SYDVKM. J lost 2 bases, V lost 3 bases, and 7 bases had no gene match. CDR3 length: 16 amino acids. The CDR3 DNA is TGTGCCAGCAGTTTGTCGACAGGGAGTGGCAATCAGCCCCAGCATTTT. Amino acid sequence: CASSLSTGSGNQPQHF.

V usage is TRBV14 and J usage is TRBJ2-2; D may be TRBD1 (6 bases). The V gene lost 3 bases and the J gene lost 0 bases, with 14 bases spanning the gap. From germline, CDR1 is SGHDN and CDR2 FVKESK. CDR3 length: 17 amino acids. CDR3 bases: TGTGCCAGCAGCCACACCTGGGACACCTCGAACACCGGGGAGCTGTTTTTT. Translated, it gives CASSHTWDTSNTGELFF.

CDR3 amino acids: CASSQDGTSDYEQYF. CDR3 sequence (DNA): TGTGCCAGCAGCCAAGACGGGACTAGCGATTACGAGCAGTACTTC. The genes are TRBV14 and TRBJ2-7, with TRBD2 identical over 10 bases. CDR1 is SGHDN and CDR2 is FVKESK in the germline V gene. The CDR3 spans 15 residues. Losses at the gene ends were 0 bases for V and 4 bases for J; bases not matched to a gene: 3.

This clone was counted a few times. This chain uses TRBV6-4 with TRBJ2-1; 9 nucleotides align to TRBD1. The germline V gene has CDR1 MRHNA and CDR2 SNTAGT. The CDR3 consists of 15 residues. J gave up 6 bases and V 6 bases, and 9 bases lay outside the gene matches. The CDR3 bases are TGTGCCAGCAGCGAGGTACAGGGGGCCCCCAATGAGCAGTTCTTC. Its translation: CASSEVQGAPNEQFF.

This rearrangement joins TRBV6-5 to TRBJ2-7, with D uncertain. With 0 bases removed from V and 0 bases from J, the gap between germline ends came to 6 bases. This CDR3 is 14 amino acids long. Germline V gene sequence: CDR1 MNHEY, CDR2 SVGAGI. The DNA for the CDR3 is TGTGCCAGCAGTTACTCTGATATCTCCTACGAGCAGTACTTC. It is translated as CASSYSDISYEQYF.

The chain employs TRBV19 and TRBJ2-3; 10 bases fit TRBD2. In germline, CDR1 is LNHDA, CDR2 SQIVND (reference sequence). V dropped 5 bases and J dropped 3; count of bases not matched to a gene: 8. The CDR3 is 16 amino acids. CDR3 nucleotide sequence: TGTGCCAGTAGTTCCTCTGCACTAGCGGGAACAGATACGCAGTATTTT. Translated, it gives CASSSSALAGTDTQYF.

This chain joins TRBV18 and TRBJ1-6; no reliable D call. The CDR3 length is 16 residues. CDR1 is KGHSH, CDR2 LQKENI, per germline. V shed 2 bases and J shed 0 bases, with 8 bases lying between them. The CDR3 DNA reads as TGTGCCAGCTCACCAACCCAGGCCTCCTATAATTCACCCCTCCACTTT. Protein product: CASSPTQASYNSPLHF.

The chain carries TRBV6-6 and TRBJ2-6; D may be TRBD1 (6 bases). Germline V lookup: CDR1 MNHNY, CDR2 SVGAGI (reference sequence). Trimming took off 2 bases at V and 4 bases at J, with 9 bases between the two ends. There are 15 residues in the CDR3. In DNA, the CDR3 is TGTGCCAGCAGTTACGGGACACTCGGGGCCAACGTCCTGACTTTC. Translated: CASSYGTLGANVLTF.

V usage is TRBV10-3 and J usage is TRBJ2-7; D might be TRBD1 (6 bases). CDR1 and CDR2 from the germline V gene are ENHRY and SYGVKD. The CDR3 runs to 16 residues. The germline V and J ends were trimmed by 4 bases and 3 bases, with 19 bases remaining between them. The DNA of the CDR3 is TGTGCCATCAGTGGGGGAACAGGGCCCCAAATCTACGAGCAGTACTTC. Its translation: CAISGGTGPQIYEQYF.

The V call is TRBV29-1, the J call TRBJ2-7; 7 bases line up with TRBD1. V lost 0 bases, J lost 0 bases, and 5 bases stayed unmatched. The CDR3 consists of 15 residues. The germline CDR1 and CDR2 sequences are SQVTM and ANQGSEA. The CDR3 DNA reads TGCAGCGTTGAAGACGACAGGGCCAGCTCCTACGAGCAGTACTTC. It is translated as CSVEDDRASSYEQYF.

This chain uses TRBV2 with TRBJ1-2; D is uncertain. This CDR3 has 13 residues. CDR1 and CDR2 from the germline V gene are SNHLY and FYNNEI. Trimming cost V 7 bases and J 4 bases, with 13 bases left between them. CDR3 sequence: CASTATPRYGYTF. CDR3 DNA: TGTGCCAGCACCGCAACTCCCCGCTATGGCTACACCTTC.

Here the CDR3 reads CAIGKGGNTEAFF. The CDR3 DNA reads as TGTGCCATCGGGAAAGGAGGGAACACTGAAGCTTTCTTT. This chain connects TRBV10-3 to TRBJ1-1; no reliable D call. The length of the CDR3 is 13 residues. Germline V CDR1 and CDR2: ENHRY, SYGVKD. Trimming removed 8 bases from V and 1 base from J, with 11 bases in between.